This T cell receptor (beta chain) was identified during a study of glioma-infiltrating T cells after dendritic cell vaccination. Study at large: Patients had newly diagnosed or recurrent glioblastoma and received dendritic cell vaccines. Autologous tumor lysate-pulsed dendritic cell vaccination was given between the early 2000s and the early 2010s.

PBMC were collected before vaccination, two weeks after the third vaccination, and at progression. V gave up 3 bases and J gave up 3 bases; unmatched junction bases: 7. Germline CDR1 MDHEN, CDR2 SYDVKM. The CDR3 totals 16 residues. This clone was counted once. Amplification used 60 V beta primers and 13 J beta primers. The protocol was immunoSEQ multiplex PCR, while the TCRdb copy is restricted to in-frame clones and leaves out a portion. This table has around 96,000 clones, about 80% appearing once. The sequencing used blood, collected before dendritic cell vaccination. The chain employs TRBV28 and TRBJ2-7, with 11 bases matching TRBD2. The sequence was obtained from a human donor with glioblastoma. The DNA of the CDR3 is TGTGCCAGCAGTTTTTTCGGAACTAGCGGGAGCTACGAGCAGTACTTC. This translates into CASSFFGTSGSYEQYF.